These 20 T cell receptor beta chains came from one sample sequenced in a study of circulating CD8 cells and anti-PD-1 response in melanoma. From live CD3+CD8+TCRalphabeta+ cells, four PD-1 and/or TIGIT subsets were sorted. TCR libraries were prepared from roughly 15 ng of total RNA with the QIAseq Immune Repertoire TCR panel. TCRdb re-called the reads with MiXCR, one entry per CDR3 protein. The sample lists 710 or so distinct CDR3 sequences; 7% to 8% were seen once. The sequencing used CD8+ T cells from PBMCs, collected at baseline or after one month of anti-PD-1 therapy (not recorded which). Receptors originate from a human donor with melanoma.

This clonotype is classed as large. The V and J genes are TRBV3-1 and TRBJ1-4, with D perhaps matching TRBD1 (5 bases). V dropped 7 bases and J dropped 3 bases, with 12 bases sitting between them. There are 14 residues in the CDR3. Germline CDR1 and CDR2: LGHDT and YNNKEL (reference sequence). CDR3 nucleotides: TGTGCCAGCACCGTGGGGCAATCTAATGAAAAACTGTTTTTT. Amino acid sequence: CASTVGQSNEKLFF.

This clonotype is labeled medium-sized (0.01 to 0.1%). The chain employs TRBV20-1 and TRBJ2-7, with D possibly matching TRBD1 (5 bases). The CDR3 loop spans 17 amino acids. Looked up from germline, CDR1 is DFQATT and CDR2 is SNEGSKA (reference sequence). Trimming cost V 6 bases and J 3 bases, with 27 bases left between them. This CDR3 reads CSATPRQGTASYYEQYF. The CDR3 bases are TGCAGTGCCACACCCCGTCAGGGAACCGCTTCGTACTACGAGCAGTACTTC.

This clonotype is termed medium-sized (0.01 to 0.1%). The chain is built from TRBV18 and TRBJ2-7; possibly TRBD2 for D (5 bases). Trimming took off 5 bases at V and 1 base at J, with 12 bases between the two ends. The CDR3 is made up of 14 amino acids. CDR1 is KGHSH and CDR2 is LQKENI in the germline V gene. CDR3 loop: CASSTRTGSYEQYF. Written as DNA, the CDR3 is TGTGCCAGCTCAACAAGGACGGGGTCCTACGAGCAGTACTTC.

Sample share makes this clonotype medium-sized. The rearrangement joins TRBV14 to TRBJ2-3, with TRBD2 identical over 11 bases. CDR3 length: 16 amino acids. The ends lost 5 bases at V and 6 bases at J; junction bases unmatched: 10. Germline V gives CDR1 SGHDN, CDR2 FVKESK. This CDR3 is CASSATLAGGPDTQYF. Here the CDR3 DNA reads TGTGCCAGCAGCGCCACTTTAGCGGGGGGGCCTGATACGCAGTATTTT. Using reference TRBV14 and TRBJ2-3 for the parts outside the CDR3, the full variable domain is EAGVTQFPSHSVIEKGQTVTLRCDPISGHDNLYWYRRVMGKEIKFLLHFVKESKQDESGMPNNRFLAERTGGTYSTLKVQPAELEDSGVYFCASSATLAGGPDTQYFGPGTRLTVL.

This clonotype was counted only a few times. This chain connects TRBV28 to TRBJ2-3, with TRBD2 matching over 14 bases. CDR1 and CDR2 from the germline V gene are MDHEN and SYDVKM. The CDR3 is 17 amino acids. The V gene end was trimmed by 6 bases and the J gene end by 3 bases; junction bases not matched to a gene: 8. The CDR3 region is CASRSGLAGEGTDTQYF. The CDR3 region has the DNA TGTGCCAGCAGGTCGGGACTAGCGGGAGAGGGGACAGATACGCAGTATTTT.

This clonotype is termed large (0.1 to 1%). The chain has TRBV28 and TRBJ2-1; no clear D. Germline V gene data show CDR1 as MDHEN and CDR2 as SYDVKM. CDR3 length equals 15 residues. Trimming removed 3 bases at V and 3 bases at J, with 12 bases between. CDR3: CASSFRQMIYNEQFF. The CDR3 region has the DNA TGTGCCAGCAGTTTCCGTCAGATGATCTACAATGAGCAGTTCTTC.

Sample share makes this clonotype medium-sized. V usage is TRBV18 and J usage is TRBJ1-1; D uncertain. Germline V gives CDR1 KGHSH, CDR2 LQKENI. The CDR3 has 14 residues. V was clipped by 2 bases and J by 7 bases, with 14 bases between them. The CDR3 bases are TGTGCCAGCTCACCAGGAACAGCACTGGGTGAAGCTTTCTTT. Encoded protein: CASSPGTALGEAFF.

Concerning this clonotype: This sequence may be a read error, since a much larger clone differs from it by one base. This chain links TRBV25-1 with TRBJ2-7, with 7 bases fitting TRBD2. V dropped 2 bases and J dropped 7; count of bases not matched to a gene: 14. Germline V gene data show CDR1 as MGHDK and CDR2 as SYGVNS. This CDR3 is 16 amino acids long. CDR3 DNA sequence: TGTGCCAGCAGTGAAGAGCGGGATAGCTCCTACAATGAGCAGTACTTC. Translating it yields CASSEERDSSYNEQYF.

This clonotype was picked up a small number of times. The rearrangement links TRBV30 to TRBJ2-5; D may be TRBD2 (6 bases). The V end lost 4 bases, the J end lost 3 bases, and 12 bases lay between the germline ends. This CDR3 contains 13 residues. CDR1 and CDR2 from the germline V gene are GTSNPN and SVGIG (reference sequence). The CDR3 nucleotides are TGTGCCTGGATAGGGGCGGGGAAAGAGACCCAGTACTTC. This gives the protein CAWIGAGKETQYF.

This clonotype is categorized as medium-sized (0.01 to 0.1%). This rearrangement joins TRBV11-3 to TRBJ2-7, with D perhaps matching TRBD1 (6 bases). Germline CDR1 SGHNT, CDR2 YENEEA. V lost 9 bases to trimming and J lost 2 bases, with 11 bases between them. The length of the CDR3 is 12 residues. CDR3 loop: CASTDRPYEQYF. CDR3 coding DNA: TGTGCCAGTACGGACAGACCCTACGAGCAGTACTTC. Drawing the rest from reference TRBV11-3 and TRBJ2-7, the complete variable domain is EAGVVQSPRYKIIEKKQPVAFWCNPISGHNTLYWYLQNLGQGPELLIRYENEEAVDDSQLPKDRFSAERLKGVDSTLKIQPAELGDSAVYLCASTDRPYEQYFGPGTRLTVT.

The V gene is TRBV19, the J gene TRBJ2-6; perhaps TRBD1 as D (5 bases). From germline, CDR1 is LNHDA and CDR2 SQIVND (reference sequence). V was shortened by 1 base and J by 2 bases, with 6 bases between the two germline ends. The CDR3 sequence is 15 residues long. The CDR3 reads CASSIVGAGANVLTF. In DNA form, the CDR3 reads TGTGCCAGTAGTATAGTAGGGGCTGGGGCCAACGTCCTGACTTTC.

By share, this clonotype ranks as large. The V gene is TRBV4-3, the J gene TRBJ2-7; possibly TRBD1 or TRBD2 for D (5 bases each). Germline loops: CDR1 LGHNA, CDR2 YSLEER. Trimming cost V 5 bases and J 1 base, with 12 bases left between them. The CDR3 sequence is 14 residues long. This chain's CDR3 is CASSSGRASYEQYF. The CDR3 DNA reads as TGCGCCAGCAGCTCAGGGCGGGCTTCCTACGAGCAGTACTTC.

By its share, this clonotype is large. The chain joins TRBV28 to TRBJ2-7; TRBD1 or TRBD2 may be the D gene (6 bases each). Per the germline V gene, CDR1 is MDHEN and CDR2 is SYDVKM. V was shortened by 3 bases and J by 3 bases, with 18 bases between the two germline ends. This CDR3 region has 16 residues. This chain's CDR3 is CASSLSGASGLYEQYF. The CDR3 coding sequence is TGTGCCAGCAGTTTGTCGGGGGCCTCGGGGCTCTACGAGCAGTACTTC.

This clonotype qualifies as large (0.1 to 1%). CDR3 sequence reads: CASSVGQLSSGNTIYF. CDR3 DNA sequence: TGTGCCAGCAGCGTAGGACAGTTAAGCTCTGGAAACACCATATATTTT. This chain links TRBV9 with TRBJ1-3; possible D gene TRBD1, 5 bases. The CDR3 is 16 amino acids. CDR1 is SGDLS, CDR2 YYNGEE, per germline. V was trimmed by 0 bases and J by 0 bases, leaving 10 bases between them.

By frequency in the sample, this clonotype is medium-sized. The rearrangement links TRBV29-1 to TRBJ2-5; the match to TRBD1 covers 10 bases. The CDR3 totals 15 residues. Per the germline V gene, CDR1 is SQVTM and CDR2 is ANQGSEA. The V and J ends lost 0 bases and 5 bases, in that order; junction bases with no gene match: 6. CDR3 in DNA: TGCAGCGTTGAAGACGACAGGGGGCCGTGGGAGACCCAGTACTTC. Amino acids: CSVEDDRGPWETQYF. Variable domain in full (rest from reference TRBV29-1 and TRBJ2-5): SAVISQKPSRDICQRGTSLTIQCQVDSQVTMMFWYRQQPGQSLTLIATANQGSEATYESGFVIDKFPISRPNLTFSTLTVSNMSPEDSSIYLCSVEDDRGPWETQYFGPGTRLLVL.

By share, this clonotype ranks as large. Here the CDR3 DNA reads TGCAGCGTCGAATTGACAGACCGCCTGGTGGTGAATGAGCAGTTCTTC. Encoded protein: CSVELTDRLVVNEQFF. This chain joins TRBV29-1 and TRBJ2-1; D is perhaps TRBD1 (5 bases). V shed 6 bases and J shed 7 bases, with 25 bases lying between them. The germline gives CDR1 SQVTM, CDR2 ANQGSEA. The CDR3 spans 16 residues.

This clonotype is classed as medium-sized. The gene calls are TRBV11-2 and TRBJ2-1; D is undetermined. This CDR3 has 15 amino acids. CDR1 and CDR2 from the germline V gene are SGHAT and FQNNGV. Trimming removed 5 bases at V and 0 bases at J, with 11 bases between. The CDR3, as DNA: TGTGCCAGCAGCCCCCTTTCCTACTCCTACAATGAGCAGTTCTTC. It translates to CASSPLSYSYNEQFF.

The chain couples TRBV20-1 to TRBJ2-7; 9 bases map to TRBD1. CDR1 is DFQATT, CDR2 SNEGSKA, per germline (reference sequence). Trimming removed 1 base from V and 1 base from J; junction bases left unmatched: 8. CDR3 length: 16 residues. The CDR3 bases are TGCAGTGCTAGAGTTACGGACAGGGGCGAATCCTACGAGCAGTACTTC. Protein product: CSARVTDRGESYEQYF.

Judged by abundance, this clonotype is large. This chain joins TRBV27 and TRBJ2-7, with TRBD1 matching 12 bases. Trimming removed 5 bases from V and 2 bases from J; junction bases left unmatched: 19. The CDR3 has 20 amino acids. CDR1 is MNHEY and CDR2 is SMNVEV in the germline V gene (reference sequence). This CDR3 is CASSLGPPGQGAYPPYEQYF. CDR3 DNA: TGTGCCAGCAGTCTAGGACCGCCGGGACAGGGGGCCTACCCCCCCTACGAGCAGTACTTC.

This clonotype is medium-sized within its sample. The rearrangement joins TRBV7-2 to TRBJ1-2; no definite D call. With 1 base removed from V and 4 bases from J, the gap between germline ends came to 7 bases. Germline V lookup: CDR1 SGHTA, CDR2 FQGNSA. The CDR3 has 13 amino acids. The CDR3 bases are TGTGCCAGCAGCTTAGATATGTTCTATGGCTACACCTTC. The encoded protein is CASSLDMFYGYTF.